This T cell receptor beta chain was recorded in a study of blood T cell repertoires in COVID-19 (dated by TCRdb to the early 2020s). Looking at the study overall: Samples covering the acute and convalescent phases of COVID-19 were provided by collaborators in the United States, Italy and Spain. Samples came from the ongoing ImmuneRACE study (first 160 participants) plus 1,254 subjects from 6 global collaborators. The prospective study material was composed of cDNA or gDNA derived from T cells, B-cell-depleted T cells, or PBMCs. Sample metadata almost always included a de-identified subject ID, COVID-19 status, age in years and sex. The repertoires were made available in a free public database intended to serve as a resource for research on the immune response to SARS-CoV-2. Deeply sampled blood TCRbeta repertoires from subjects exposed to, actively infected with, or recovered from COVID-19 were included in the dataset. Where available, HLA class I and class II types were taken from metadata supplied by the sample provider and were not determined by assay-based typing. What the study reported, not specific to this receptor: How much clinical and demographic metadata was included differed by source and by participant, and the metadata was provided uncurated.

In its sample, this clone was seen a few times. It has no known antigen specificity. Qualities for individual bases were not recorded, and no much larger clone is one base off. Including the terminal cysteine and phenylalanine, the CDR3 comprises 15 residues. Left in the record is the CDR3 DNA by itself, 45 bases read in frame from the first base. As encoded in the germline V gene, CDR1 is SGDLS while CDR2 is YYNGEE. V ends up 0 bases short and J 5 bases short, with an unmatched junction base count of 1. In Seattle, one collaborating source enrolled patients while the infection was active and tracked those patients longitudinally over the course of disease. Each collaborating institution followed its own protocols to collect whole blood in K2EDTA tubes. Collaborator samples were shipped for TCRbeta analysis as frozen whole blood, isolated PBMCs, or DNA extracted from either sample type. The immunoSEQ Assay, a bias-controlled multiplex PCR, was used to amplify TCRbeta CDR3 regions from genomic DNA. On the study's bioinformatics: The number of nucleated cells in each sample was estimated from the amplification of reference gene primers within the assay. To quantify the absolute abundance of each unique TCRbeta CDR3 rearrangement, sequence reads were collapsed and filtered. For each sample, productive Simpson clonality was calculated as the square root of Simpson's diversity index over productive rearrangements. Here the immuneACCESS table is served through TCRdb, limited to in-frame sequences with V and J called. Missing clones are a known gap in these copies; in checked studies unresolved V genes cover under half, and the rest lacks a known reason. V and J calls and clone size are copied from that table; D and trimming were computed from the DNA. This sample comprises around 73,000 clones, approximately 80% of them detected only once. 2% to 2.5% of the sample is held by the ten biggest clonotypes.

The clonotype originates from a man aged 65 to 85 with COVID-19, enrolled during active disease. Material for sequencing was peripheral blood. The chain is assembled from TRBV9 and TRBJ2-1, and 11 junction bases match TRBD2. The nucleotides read TGTGCCAGCAGCGTAGGTAGCGGGGGGGACAATGAGCAGTTCTTC. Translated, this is CASSVGSGGDNEQFF.